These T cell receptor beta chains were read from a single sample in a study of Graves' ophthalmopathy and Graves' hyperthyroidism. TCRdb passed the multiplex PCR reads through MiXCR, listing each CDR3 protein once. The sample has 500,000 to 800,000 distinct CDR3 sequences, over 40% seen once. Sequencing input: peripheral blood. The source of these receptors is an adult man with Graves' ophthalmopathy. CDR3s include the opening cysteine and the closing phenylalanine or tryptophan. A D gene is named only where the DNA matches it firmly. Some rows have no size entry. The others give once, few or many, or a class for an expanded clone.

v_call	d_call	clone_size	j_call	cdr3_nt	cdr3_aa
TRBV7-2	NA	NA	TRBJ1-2	TGTGCCAGCAGCTTAGCGACAGACTCTGGAAACACCTTC	CASSLATDSGNTF
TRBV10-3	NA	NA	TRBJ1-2	TGTGCCATCAGTGAGTCGCAGGGAGGGGCACCCAACTATGGCTACACCTTC	CAISESQGGAPNYGYTF
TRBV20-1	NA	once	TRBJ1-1	TGCAGTGCTATCTTGGGAGGAGGCATCTCTGAAGCTTTCTTT	CSAILGGGISEAFF
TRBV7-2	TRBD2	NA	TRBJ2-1	TGTGCCAGCAGCCAGTGGACTAGCGGGGGAGGTGAGCAGTTCTTC	CASSQWTSGGGEQFF
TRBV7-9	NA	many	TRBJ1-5	TGTGCCAGCAGCTTAGATGAAAGGGCAGGTCAGCCCCAGCATTTT	CASSLDERAGQPQHF
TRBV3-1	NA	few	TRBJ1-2	TGTGCCAGCAGCCAGGTAGGGGCGCATGGCTACACCTTC	CASSQVGAHGYTF
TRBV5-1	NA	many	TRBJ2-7	TGCGCCAGCAGCCCCCTGGGCAGGGACTACGAGCAGTACTTC	CASSPLGRDYEQYF
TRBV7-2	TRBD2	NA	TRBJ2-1	TGTGCCAGCAGCTTAAGGGGGCGGGAGGGCCATGAGCAGTTCTTC	CASSLRGREGHEQFF
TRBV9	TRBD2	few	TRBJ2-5	TGTGCCAGCAGCCCTAGACTAGCGGGAGGGCCTGGGGAAGAGACCCAGTACTTC	CASSPRLAGGPGEETQYF
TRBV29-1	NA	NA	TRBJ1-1	TGCAGCTTAGCTCGGAACACTGAAGCTTTCTTT	CSLARNTEAFF
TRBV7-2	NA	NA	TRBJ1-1	TGTGCCAGCAGCTTACTAGCGGGGAGCACTGAAGCTTTCTTT	CASSLLAGSTEAFF
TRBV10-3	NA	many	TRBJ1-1	TGTGCCATCAGAGGAGGGACGAACACTGAAGCTTTCTTT	CAIRGGTNTEAFF
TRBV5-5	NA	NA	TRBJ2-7	TGTGCCAGCAGCGAGGACCCAACGTTGCCCTACGAGCAGTACTTC	CASSEDPTLPYEQYF
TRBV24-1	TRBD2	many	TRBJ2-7	TGTGCCACCAGTGGGCCGGAAGCGGGAGTCGGGGAGCAGTACTTC	CATSGPEAGVGEQYF
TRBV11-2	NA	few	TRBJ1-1	TGTGCCAGCAGCCCCGAGCAGGGGCGCGGGTACACTGAAGCTTTCTTT	CASSPEQGRGYTEAFF
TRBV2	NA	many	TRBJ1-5	TGTGCCAGCAGTGAAAGGGACGGTCATCAGCCCCAGCATTTT	CASSERDGHQPQHF
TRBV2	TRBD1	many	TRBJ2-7	TGTGCCAGCAGGCTGGGACAGAACTACGAGCAGTACTTC	CASRLGQNYEQYF
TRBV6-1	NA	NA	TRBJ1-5	TGTGCCAGCAGTGAAGGACACCGGGAGGATCAGCCCCAGCATTTT	CASSEGHREDQPQHF
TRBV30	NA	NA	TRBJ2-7	TGTGCCTGGAGGACAGGTCTCGAGCAGTACTTC	CAWRTGLEQYF
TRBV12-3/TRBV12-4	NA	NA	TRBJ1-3	TGTGCCAGCAGTTTAGGGGGAAATGGAAACACCATATATTTT	CASSLGGNGNTIYF
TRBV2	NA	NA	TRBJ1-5	TGTGCCAGCAGGACTCTAGCGGGGGGCAATCAGCCCCAGCATTTT	CASRTLAGGNQPQHF
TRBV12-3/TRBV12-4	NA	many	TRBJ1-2	TGTGCCAGTGGCAGGGCAGGGTATGGCTACACCTTC	CASGRAGYGYTF